What follows describes a single TCR beta chain. The data stem from a study of blood T cell repertoires in COVID-19. Data came from immunoSEQ multiplex PCR; TCRdb stores just in-frame clones and leaves some out. Here the sample spans 150,000 to 200,000 clones, approximately 88% being singletons. This TCR was recovered from a woman under 30 who had recovered from COVID-19. The specimen was PBMCs or T cells enriched from blood (not recorded which).

In DNA form, the CDR3 reads TGTGCCAGCAGTGTCCCGGGACTAGCGGGGGGGCTCACAGATACGCAGTATTTT. This translates into CASSVPGLAGGLTDTQYF. This rearrangement joins TRBV6-2 or TRBV6-3 to TRBJ2-3; TRBD2 agrees at 16 bases. With V trimmed by 5 bases and J by 2 bases, 7 bases remained unmatched. Germline CDR1 reads MNHEY; CDR2 reads SVGEGT. The CDR3 is 18 amino acids.